This T cell receptor (beta chain) was sequenced for a study of post-analysis software for immune sequencing data (dated by TCRdb to about 2015). The study in broad terms: Recorded disease courses included relapsing-remitting, secondary progressive and progressive-relapsing multiple sclerosis, with some patients lacking subtype annotation. The multiple sclerosis patient repertoires were compared with approximately 11 previously published healthy control repertoires from donors aged roughly 6 to 27 years. A subset of samples was prepared in parallel using single-end sample barcoding, then pooled and co-amplified after Illumina adapter ligation. Broader findings and caveats from the paper: Significantly lower normalized Chao1 diversity was found in multiple sclerosis patients than in controls, suggesting substantial peripheral T-cell clonal expansion. Direct clustering with F measure showed strong co-clustering of samples prepared in the same batch, prompting a batch-effect correction. The control group was slightly older than the multiple sclerosis patient group.

Library generation was performed with PCR. TCRdb records Illumina HiSeq 2500 as the sequencer. To reduce PCR and sequencing biases, unique molecular identifiers were incorporated into the TCR beta cDNA libraries. Every 1 to 10 million input T cells yielded about 500,000 cDNA molecules, meaning each molecule approximated one T cell. The patient libraries were prepared and sequenced with the same protocol used for the earlier healthy control dataset. Within a given batch, samples were prepared together, multiplexed and sequenced on the same HiSeq lane. For the original study's pipeline: Raw barcoded reads were processed with MIGEC, discarding single-read molecular identifier groups before consensus assembly and CDR3 extraction. VDJtools was used for post-analysis of the clonotype tables, with diversity normalized by down-sampling every dataset to the smallest sample size. To correct batch-related cross-sample contamination, repertoire overlap clustering matched CDR3 amino acid sequences but not nucleotide sequences. TCRdb passed the public sequencing reads through fastp at Q25 and MiXCR, retaining productive beta sequences. Every CDR3 protein is listed once, alongside the most common genes and DNA of its rows. The V and J calls were determined by TCRdb, not by the authors. This sample comprises 500,000 to 600,000 distinct CDR3 sequences, 44% of them detected only once. Jointly, the top ten make up under 2% of the sample.

A single count supports this clonotype. No cognate antigen has been identified for it. Base qualities are not at hand, and no much larger clone is one base apart. To demonstrate the VDJtools post-analysis software, the study profiled TCR beta repertoires from the peripheral blood of 10 to 15 young patients with multiple sclerosis. The multiple sclerosis patients were children and adolescents between roughly 6 and 17 years of age. Specimen: blood. The sequence was collected from a girl between 5 and 17 years old with multiple sclerosis.

The CDR3 region: CASSLVGNNSPLHF. The nucleotide sequence reads as follows: TGTGCCAGCAGTTTAGTCGGAAATAATTCACCCCTCCACTTT. This chain is built from TRBV12-3 or TRBV12-4 and TRBJ1-6; no D segment can be confidently identified. The CDR3 starts with the cysteine, ends with the phenylalanine, and has 14 residues. The read is trimmed to its CDR3 DNA, 42 bases read in frame from base 1. V is clipped by 1 base and J by 5 bases, and the sequence between their germline boundaries is 6 bases long.